A selection of T cell receptor beta chains follows, all from one sample in a study of post-analysis software for immune sequencing data. TCRdb analysed the PCR reads with MiXCR anew, one entry per CDR3 protein. The sample contains roughly 600,000 distinct CDR3 sequences, about 44% of which appear only once. The sample was blood. All receptors come from a girl aged 5 to 17 with multiple sclerosis. Both conserved end residues are part of each CDR3. Each record gives: clone size, J gene, V gene, CDR3 length, D gene, CDR3 DNA, CDR3 protein. D genes are given only for firm matches. Size tells how often a clone was seen (once, few, many) or the class of an expanded clone, and some rows leave it out.

abundance: once
j_gene: TRBJ2-1
v_gene: TRBV9
len: 16
d_gene: TRBD2
CDR3nt: TGTGCCAGCAGCGCGGGGGGACTAGCGGGACGTCAGGAGCAGTTCTTC
CDR3aa: CASSAGGLAGRQEQFF

abundance: .
j_gene: TRBJ1-2
v_gene: TRBV7-8
len: 13
d_gene: .
CDR3nt: TGTGCCAGCAGCCCCTCGGGGGCCGTTGGCTACACCTTC
CDR3aa: CASSPSGAVGYTF

abundance: .
j_gene: TRBJ2-3
v_gene: TRBV6-5
len: 15
d_gene: TRBD2
CDR3nt: TGTGCCAGCACCAAAACGTCGGGGGGGCGAGATACGCAGTATTTT
CDR3aa: CASTKTSGGRDTQYF

abundance: .
j_gene: TRBJ1-1
v_gene: TRBV20-1
len: 12
d_gene: .
CDR3nt: TGCAGTGCTGTTGCACAGAACACTGAAGCTTTCTTT
CDR3aa: CSAVAQNTEAFF

abundance: few
j_gene: TRBJ1-4
v_gene: TRBV7-2
len: 16
d_gene: .
CDR3nt: TGTGCCAGCAGCTCCCTCCCCTATGCAACTAATGAAAAACTGTTTTTT
CDR3aa: CASSSLPYATNEKLFF

abundance: few
j_gene: TRBJ2-1
v_gene: TRBV2
len: 16
d_gene: .
CDR3nt: TGTGCCAGCAGTGATGTGGGCAGGCGATCCTACAATGAGCAGTTCTTC
CDR3aa: CASSDVGRRSYNEQFF

abundance: .
j_gene: TRBJ2-5
v_gene: TRBV12-3/TRBV12-4
len: 14
d_gene: .
CDR3nt: TGTGCCAGCAGTTTACAAATTAGCGCAGAGACCCAGTACTTC
CDR3aa: CASSLQISAETQYF

abundance: few
j_gene: TRBJ1-1
v_gene: TRBV6-5
len: 13
d_gene: TRBD1
CDR3nt: TGTGCCAGCAGGGGACAGGCGAACACTGAAGCTTTCTTT
CDR3aa: CASRGQANTEAFF

abundance: .
j_gene: TRBJ2-3
v_gene: TRBV20-1
len: 16
d_gene: .
CDR3nt: TGCAGTGCTAGAGGTATTGATGGGCCCGAAGAGTATACGCAGTATTTT
CDR3aa: CSARGIDGPEEYTQYF

abundance: .
j_gene: TRBJ2-3
v_gene: TRBV29-1
len: 12
d_gene: .
CDR3nt: TGCAGCGTTGACCCCGCTGGGGGGACGATGTATTTT
CDR3aa: CSVDPAGGTMYF

abundance: few
j_gene: TRBJ2-5
v_gene: TRBV15
len: 14
d_gene: .
CDR3nt: TGTGCCACCAGCAGTATGGCGCTAGCGGAGACCCAGTACTTC
CDR3aa: CATSSMALAETQYF

abundance: few
j_gene: TRBJ2-5
v_gene: TRBV7-9
len: 13
d_gene: .
CDR3nt: TGTGCCAGCAGCTTAGCGCCAAGGGAGGCCCAGTACTTC
CDR3aa: CASSLAPREAQYF

abundance: few
j_gene: TRBJ2-1
v_gene: TRBV12-3/TRBV12-4
len: 11
d_gene: TRBD1
CDR3nt: TGTGCCAGCTCGACAGGGGCCAAGCAGTTCTTC
CDR3aa: CASSTGAKQFF

abundance: .
j_gene: TRBJ2-5
v_gene: TRBV11-1
len: 11
d_gene: .
CDR3nt: TGTGCCTGCAGGGGGGCAGAGACCCAGTACTTC
CDR3aa: CACRGAETQYF

abundance: .
j_gene: TRBJ2-7
v_gene: TRBV2
len: 15
d_gene: .
CDR3nt: TGTGCCAGCGGATCGTGGGGGTCCTTCTCCTACGAGCAGTACTTC
CDR3aa: CASGSWGSFSYEQYF

abundance: few
j_gene: TRBJ2-1
v_gene: TRBV12-3/TRBV12-4
len: 14
d_gene: .
CDR3nt: TGTGCCAGCAGTTTGCTAACCCTGTACAATGAGCAGTTCTTC
CDR3aa: CASSLLTLYNEQFF

abundance: few
j_gene: TRBJ2-5
v_gene: TRBV12-3/TRBV12-4
len: 15
d_gene: TRBD1
CDR3nt: TGTGCCAGCAGTTCCGGACAGGACGAGGGGGAGACCCAGTACTTC
CDR3aa: CASSSGQDEGETQYF

abundance: .
j_gene: TRBJ2-1
v_gene: TRBV27
len: 14
d_gene: TRBD2
CDR3nt: TGTGCCAGCAGTTTAAGTGGACTAGCGGTTGAGCAGTTCTTC
CDR3aa: CASSLSGLAVEQFF

abundance: few
j_gene: TRBJ2-5
v_gene: TRBV4-1
len: 15
d_gene: TRBD2
CDR3nt: TGCGCCAGCAGCCGGCGACTAGCAGAGGAAGAGACCCAGTACTTC
CDR3aa: CASSRRLAEEETQYF

abundance: .
j_gene: TRBJ2-1
v_gene: TRBV6-5
len: 16
d_gene: TRBD2
CDR3nt: TGTGCCAGCAGTTACGACGCACTAGCGGGCTACAATGAGCAGTTCTTC
CDR3aa: CASSYDALAGYNEQFF

abundance: .
j_gene: TRBJ2-1
v_gene: TRBV7-9
len: 14
d_gene: .
CDR3nt: TGTGCCAGCAGCCCCTTAGCGCTGGGAAATGAGCAGTTCTTC
CDR3aa: CASSPLALGNEQFF

abundance: .
j_gene: TRBJ1-4
v_gene: TRBV5-1
len: 14
d_gene: TRBD1
CDR3nt: TGCGCCAGCAGCCAGGACAGGGCGAATGAAAAACTGTTTTTT
CDR3aa: CASSQDRANEKLFF

abundance: .
j_gene: TRBJ1-4
v_gene: TRBV4-3
len: 14
d_gene: TRBD1
CDR3nt: TGCGCCAGCAGCAGGGACAGTCTTAATGAAAAACTGTTTTTT
CDR3aa: CASSRDSLNEKLFF

abundance: .
j_gene: TRBJ1-2
v_gene: TRBV29-1
len: 14
d_gene: TRBD1
CDR3nt: TGCAGCGTTGTAGCGGGACAGGAGAACTATGGCTACACCTTC
CDR3aa: CSVVAGQENYGYTF

abundance: .
j_gene: TRBJ2-1
v_gene: TRBV10-3
len: 16
d_gene: TRBD1
CDR3nt: TGTGCCATCAGCCTTACCCAGGGGGCAGGGGACAATGAGCAGTTCTTC
CDR3aa: CAISLTQGAGDNEQFF

abundance: .
j_gene: TRBJ2-3
v_gene: TRBV18
len: 17
d_gene: TRBD1
CDR3nt: TGTGCCAGCTCACCGTCCTTGGGACAGCTCTCCACAGATACGCAGTATTTT
CDR3aa: CASSPSLGQLSTDTQYF

abundance: .
j_gene: TRBJ2-3
v_gene: TRBV27
len: 16
d_gene: TRBD2
CDR3nt: TGTGCCAGCAGTTTATATCTAGCGGGAGGCACAGATACGCAGTATTTT
CDR3aa: CASSLYLAGGTDTQYF

abundance: few
j_gene: TRBJ2-4
v_gene: TRBV20-1
len: 14
d_gene: .
CDR3nt: TGCAGTGCTAGAGATCCAAGGTCCGGGAACATTCAGTACTTC
CDR3aa: CSARDPRSGNIQYF

abundance: .
j_gene: TRBJ2-7
v_gene: TRBV27
len: 12
d_gene: TRBD2
CDR3nt: TGTGCCAGCAGTACCAGCGGGACGGACGAGTACTTC
CDR3aa: CASSTSGTDEYF

abundance: few
j_gene: TRBJ1-1
v_gene: TRBV6-6
len: 11
d_gene: .
CDR3nt: TGTGCCAGCAGTTACACGGCTGAAGCTTTCTTT
CDR3aa: CASSYTAEAFF

abundance: few
j_gene: TRBJ2-5
v_gene: TRBV6-5
len: 15
d_gene: .
CDR3nt: TGTGCCAGCAGTTTTCAGGGGAGACCCCAAGAGACCCAGTACTTC
CDR3aa: CASSFQGRPQETQYF

abundance: few
j_gene: TRBJ2-1
v_gene: TRBV12-3/TRBV12-4
len: 15
d_gene: TRBD2
CDR3nt: TGTGCCAGCAGCCAGACTAGCGGGACTATCAATGAGCAGTTCTTC
CDR3aa: CASSQTSGTINEQFF

abundance: few
j_gene: TRBJ2-7
v_gene: TRBV25-1
len: 16
d_gene: .
CDR3nt: TGTGCCAGCAGTGAATACTTACACGGGCAGACCTACGAGCAGTACTTC
CDR3aa: CASSEYLHGQTYEQYF

abundance: .
j_gene: TRBJ1-6
v_gene: TRBV9
len: 18
d_gene: .
CDR3nt: TGTGCCAGCAGCTATTACCCCGTGGGGGCGAACTATAATTCACCCCTCCACTTT
CDR3aa: CASSYYPVGANYNSPLHF

abundance: .
j_gene: TRBJ2-5
v_gene: TRBV7-2
len: 15
d_gene: TRBD2
CDR3nt: TGTGCCAGCAGCCTTGGGACTAGCGGAGGGAAAACCCAGTACTTC
CDR3aa: CASSLGTSGGKTQYF

abundance: .
j_gene: TRBJ1-2
v_gene: TRBV12-3/TRBV12-4
len: 15
d_gene: TRBD1
CDR3nt: TGTGCCAGCAGTCCAGGGGGCTCTCTAAACTATGGCTACACCTTC
CDR3aa: CASSPGGSLNYGYTF

abundance: .
j_gene: TRBJ2-3
v_gene: TRBV7-2
len: 12
d_gene: .
CDR3nt: TGTGCCAGCAGCCTTAGCATTGATACGCAGTATTTT
CDR3aa: CASSLSIDTQYF

abundance: .
j_gene: TRBJ1-5
v_gene: TRBV6-1
len: 15
d_gene: .
CDR3nt: TGTGCCAGCACGGGTCAAATCGAGAGCAATCAGCCCCAGCATTTT
CDR3aa: CASTGQIESNQPQHF

abundance: .
j_gene: TRBJ2-3
v_gene: TRBV6-5
len: 14
d_gene: .
CDR3nt: TGTGCCAGCCGCCCGGGGGGCTTCACAGATACGCAGTATTTT
CDR3aa: CASRPGGFTDTQYF

abundance: few
j_gene: TRBJ2-7
v_gene: TRBV12-3/TRBV12-4
len: 15
d_gene: TRBD2
CDR3nt: TGTGCCAGCAGTACCCTGACTAGCGGGGTGGACGAGCAGTACTTC
CDR3aa: CASSTLTSGVDEQYF

abundance: .
j_gene: TRBJ2-1
v_gene: TRBV12-3/TRBV12-4
len: 15
d_gene: .
CDR3nt: TGTGCCAGCAGAGTCGGGAGATTAACCTACAATGAGCAGTTCTTC
CDR3aa: CASRVGRLTYNEQFF